These T cell receptor beta chains were read from a single sample in a study of blood T cell repertoires in COVID-19. Produced via immunoSEQ multiplex PCR; TCRdb's table is partial and in-frame only. The repertoire includes around 250,000 clones, around nine tenths of them detected once, and approximately 9% sits in the top ten. Sequenced input: peripheral blood. The source of these receptors is a man between 35 and 55 years old with active or convalescent COVID-19. The CDR3 runs from the conserved cysteine through the conserved F or W. The order of the fields is J gene, clone size, D gene, V gene, CDR3 length, CDR3 protein, CDR3 DNA. The D gene is left open where the match is weak. Rows may omit the clone size; those that give it use once, few, many or a size class.

j_call: TRBJ2-7; clone_size: NA; d_call: TRBD1; v_call: TRBV5-1; cdr3_length: 15; cdr3_aa: CASSVGTGVSYEQYF; cdr3_nt: TGCGCCAGCAGCGTAGGGACAGGGGTTTCCTACGAGCAGTACTTC
j_call: TRBJ2-5; clone_size: NA; d_call: NA; v_call: TRBV5-1; cdr3_length: 15; cdr3_aa: CASSLDGGAGETQYF; cdr3_nt: TGCGCCAGCAGCTTGGATGGGGGGGCCGGTGAGACCCAGTACTTC
j_call: TRBJ2-1; clone_size: NA; d_call: NA; v_call: TRBV16; cdr3_length: 14; cdr3_aa: CASSQLDSPDEQFF; cdr3_nt: TGTGCCAGCAGCCAACTCGACAGCCCCGATGAGCAGTTCTTC
j_call: TRBJ1-5; clone_size: NA; d_call: TRBD1; v_call: TRBV28; cdr3_length: 18; cdr3_aa: CASPPPFATGTVNQPQHF; cdr3_nt: TGTGCCAGCCCTCCCCCCTTCGCCACCGGGACAGTAAATCAGCCCCAGCATTTT
j_call: TRBJ2-7; clone_size: NA; d_call: TRBD1; v_call: TRBV6-5; cdr3_length: 13; cdr3_aa: CATRGTGGYEQYF; cdr3_nt: TGTGCCACGCGAGGGACAGGGGGCTACGAGCAGTACTTC
j_call: TRBJ1-3; clone_size: NA; d_call: TRBD1; v_call: TRBV3-1/TRBV3-2; cdr3_length: 14; cdr3_aa: CASRDRGIGNTIYF; cdr3_nt: TGTGCCAGCAGGGACAGGGGAATTGGAAACACCATATATTTT
j_call: TRBJ2-5; clone_size: NA; d_call: NA; v_call: TRBV11-2; cdr3_length: 13; cdr3_aa: CASTPAVLETQYF; cdr3_nt: TGTGCCAGCACCCCCGCGGTCCTCGAGACCCAGTACTTC
j_call: TRBJ1-6; clone_size: NA; d_call: NA; v_call: TRBV2; cdr3_length: 12; cdr3_aa: CASTRGNSPLHF; cdr3_nt: TGTGCCAGCACACGGGGAAATTCACCCCTCCACTTT
j_call: TRBJ2-7; clone_size: NA; d_call: NA; v_call: TRBV5-1; cdr3_length: 16; cdr3_aa: CASSGLGVESSYEQYF; cdr3_nt: TGCGCCAGCAGCGGGCTGGGCGTCGAGAGCTCCTACGAGCAGTACTTC
j_call: TRBJ1-1; clone_size: NA; d_call: NA; v_call: TRBV5-5; cdr3_length: 14; cdr3_aa: CASSPGWGNTEAFF; cdr3_nt: TGTGCCAGCAGTCCAGGGTGGGGAAACACTGAAGCTTTCTTT
j_call: TRBJ2-7; clone_size: NA; d_call: NA; v_call: TRBV7-9; cdr3_length: 15; cdr3_aa: CASSVKGGPLEEQYF; cdr3_nt: TGTGCCAGCAGCGTCAAAGGAGGGCCGCTGGAAGAGCAGTACTTC
j_call: TRBJ2-6; clone_size: NA; d_call: NA; v_call: TRBV2; cdr3_length: 18; cdr3_aa: CASSERAGRSGGANVLTF; cdr3_nt: TGTGCCAGCAGTGAACGGGCAGGGAGGTCTGGTGGGGCCAACGTCCTGACTTTC
j_call: TRBJ2-3; clone_size: NA; d_call: NA; v_call: TRBV19; cdr3_length: 13; cdr3_aa: CASSIPSEDTQYF; cdr3_nt: TGTGCCAGTAGTATCCCATCCGAGGATACGCAGTATTTT
j_call: TRBJ2-1; clone_size: NA; d_call: NA; v_call: TRBV27; cdr3_length: 13; cdr3_aa: CASKAGSYNEQFF; cdr3_nt: TGTGCCAGCAAAGCTGGCTCCTACAATGAGCAGTTCTTC
j_call: TRBJ2-1; clone_size: NA; d_call: TRBD2; v_call: TRBV20-1; cdr3_length: 18; cdr3_aa: CSARDWGSGGNSYNEQFF; cdr3_nt: TGCAGTGCTCGTGACTGGGGAAGCGGGGGGAACTCCTACAATGAGCAGTTCTTC
j_call: TRBJ1-1; clone_size: NA; d_call: NA; v_call: TRBV9; cdr3_length: 14; cdr3_aa: CASSPRLQNTEAFF; cdr3_nt: TGTGCCAGCAGCCCACGACTCCAGAACACTGAAGCTTTCTTT
j_call: TRBJ1-6; clone_size: NA; d_call: NA; v_call: TRBV6-2/TRBV6-3; cdr3_length: 12; cdr3_aa: CASSSLGEALHF; cdr3_nt: TGTGCCAGCAGTTCGCTCGGAGAGGCCCTCCACTTT
j_call: TRBJ2-1; clone_size: NA; d_call: NA; v_call: TRBV4-1; cdr3_length: 15; cdr3_aa: CASSAGISSYNEQFF; cdr3_nt: TGCGCCAGCAGCGCCGGGATTAGCAGTTACAATGAGCAGTTCTTC
j_call: TRBJ2-5; clone_size: NA; d_call: NA; v_call: TRBV24-1; cdr3_length: 18; cdr3_aa: CATSETPAAPLYQETQYF; cdr3_nt: TGTGCCACCAGTGAGACCCCCGCGGCCCCGCTGTACCAAGAGACCCAGTACTTC
j_call: TRBJ1-3; clone_size: once; d_call: NA; v_call: TRBV7-3; cdr3_length: 16; cdr3_aa: CASSLSQGSSGNTIYF; cdr3_nt: TGTGCCAGCAGCTTATCCCAGGGGTCCTCTGGAAACACCATATATTTT
j_call: TRBJ1-5; clone_size: NA; d_call: TRBD1; v_call: TRBV19; cdr3_length: 18; cdr3_aa: CASSGTVGSGLSNQPQHF; cdr3_nt: TGTGCCAGTAGCGGGACAGTGGGGAGCGGGCTTAGCAATCAGCCCCAGCATTTT
j_call: TRBJ1-2; clone_size: NA; d_call: NA; v_call: TRBV5-8; cdr3_length: 14; cdr3_aa: CASSLRTGPYGYTF; cdr3_nt: TGTGCCAGCAGCTTGAGGACTGGTCCCTATGGCTACACCTTC
j_call: TRBJ2-5; clone_size: NA; d_call: NA; v_call: TRBV10-1; cdr3_length: 13; cdr3_aa: CASSAGVGETQYF; cdr3_nt: TGCGCCAGCAGTGCGGGTGTGGGAGAGACCCAGTACTTC
j_call: TRBJ2-2; clone_size: NA; d_call: NA; v_call: TRBV9; cdr3_length: 15; cdr3_aa: CASSVGGSNTGELFF; cdr3_nt: TGTGCCAGCAGCGTTGGGGGCTCAAACACCGGGGAGCTGTTTTTT
j_call: TRBJ2-1; clone_size: NA; d_call: TRBD1; v_call: TRBV7-7; cdr3_length: 18; cdr3_aa: CASSPETGGSVSWNEQFF; cdr3_nt: TGTGCCAGCAGCCCCGAGACAGGGGGCTCGGTGTCCTGGAATGAGCAGTTCTTC
j_call: TRBJ2-5; clone_size: NA; d_call: TRBD2; v_call: TRBV11-3; cdr3_length: 12; cdr3_aa: CASRPTGGTQYF; cdr3_nt: TGTGCCAGCAGGCCAACGGGAGGGACCCAGTACTTC
j_call: TRBJ2-5; clone_size: NA; d_call: NA; v_call: TRBV6-6; cdr3_length: 14; cdr3_aa: CASSYRDSQETQYF; cdr3_nt: TGTGCCAGCAGTTATAGGGACTCCCAAGAGACCCAGTACTTC
j_call: TRBJ1-1; clone_size: NA; d_call: TRBD1; v_call: TRBV11-3; cdr3_length: 16; cdr3_aa: CASSSGTGYTNTEAFF; cdr3_nt: TGTGCCAGCAGCTCCGGGACAGGATACACGAACACTGAAGCTTTCTTT
j_call: TRBJ1-1; clone_size: once; d_call: NA; v_call: TRBV11-2; cdr3_length: 13; cdr3_aa: CASSLDRVTEAFF; cdr3_nt: TGTGCCAGCAGCTTAGATAGAGTGACAGAAGCTTTCTTT
j_call: TRBJ2-1; clone_size: NA; d_call: NA; v_call: TRBV7-7; cdr3_length: 16; cdr3_aa: CASSLGGGTFHNEQFF; cdr3_nt: TGTGCCAGCAGCTTAGGTGGGGGGACCTTCCACAATGAGCAGTTCTTC
j_call: TRBJ1-6; clone_size: few; d_call: TRBD1; v_call: TRBV10-1; cdr3_length: 13; cdr3_aa: CASSETGGAPLHF; cdr3_nt: TGCGCCAGCAGTGAGACAGGGGGTGCACCCCTCCACTTT
j_call: TRBJ2-5; clone_size: NA; d_call: NA; v_call: TRBV21-1; cdr3_length: 18; cdr3_aa: CASSKIRQSSIPTGTQYF; cdr3_nt: TGTGCCAGCAGCAAAATTAGGCAAAGCTCGATCCCTACAGGTACCCAGTACTTC
j_call: TRBJ1-2; clone_size: few; d_call: NA; v_call: TRBV9; cdr3_length: 11; cdr3_aa: CASSVGGHYTF; cdr3_nt: TGTGCCAGCAGCGTAGGAGGACACTACACCTTC
j_call: TRBJ2-7; clone_size: NA; d_call: TRBD2; v_call: TRBV6-5; cdr3_length: 13; cdr3_aa: CASRGTSRYEQYF; cdr3_nt: TGTGCCAGCAGGGGGACTAGCAGGTACGAGCAGTACTTC
j_call: TRBJ2-7; clone_size: NA; d_call: NA; v_call: TRBV13; cdr3_length: 12; cdr3_aa: CASSLEGDEQYF; cdr3_nt: TGTGCCAGCAGCTTAGAGGGGGACGAGCAGTACTTC
j_call: TRBJ2-7; clone_size: once; d_call: TRBD1; v_call: TRBV3-1/TRBV3-2; cdr3_length: 13; cdr3_aa: CASIGQGAYEQYF; cdr3_nt: TGTGCCAGCATCGGACAGGGGGCCTACGAGCAGTACTTC
j_call: TRBJ2-7; clone_size: NA; d_call: NA; v_call: TRBV6-1; cdr3_length: 13; cdr3_aa: CASREGQHYEQYF; cdr3_nt: TGTGCCAGCAGGGAAGGACAGCACTACGAGCAGTACTTC
j_call: TRBJ1-5; clone_size: NA; d_call: TRBD1; v_call: TRBV28; cdr3_length: 15; cdr3_aa: CASSFDRVGNQPQHF; cdr3_nt: TGTGCCAGCAGTTTTGACAGGGTTGGCAATCAGCCCCAGCATTTT
j_call: TRBJ2-2; clone_size: few; d_call: NA; v_call: TRBV11-2; cdr3_length: 15; cdr3_aa: CASSLPGIDTGELFF; cdr3_nt: TGTGCCAGCAGCTTACCCGGGATCGACACCGGGGAGCTGTTTTTT
j_call: TRBJ2-3; clone_size: NA; d_call: TRBD1; v_call: TRBV9; cdr3_length: 15; cdr3_aa: CASSVDGTATDTQYF; cdr3_nt: TGTGCCAGCAGCGTAGATGGGACAGCCACAGATACGCAGTATTTT
j_call: TRBJ1-1; clone_size: NA; d_call: NA; v_call: TRBV10-1; cdr3_length: 14; cdr3_aa: CASSENRRDTEAFF; cdr3_nt: TGCGCCAGCAGTGAGAACAGGAGAGACACTGAAGCTTTCTTT
j_call: TRBJ1-2; clone_size: once; d_call: TRBD1; v_call: TRBV7-9; cdr3_length: 16; cdr3_aa: CASSRTETGDSYGYTF; cdr3_nt: TGTGCCAGCAGCCGGACCGAAACAGGGGATTCGTATGGCTACACCTTC
j_call: TRBJ1-4; clone_size: NA; d_call: TRBD1; v_call: TRBV3-1/TRBV3-2; cdr3_length: 15; cdr3_aa: CASSHRRDRGEKLFF; cdr3_nt: TGTGCCAGCAGCCATAGGAGGGACAGAGGTGAAAAACTGTTTTTT
j_call: TRBJ2-2; clone_size: NA; d_call: NA; v_call: TRBV21-1; cdr3_length: 14; cdr3_aa: CASSTRRGIGELFF; cdr3_nt: TGTGCCAGCAGCACACGCAGGGGGATCGGGGAGCTGTTTTTT
j_call: TRBJ1-5; clone_size: NA; d_call: NA; v_call: TRBV12-3/TRBV12-4; cdr3_length: 13; cdr3_aa: CASSSRANQPQHF; cdr3_nt: TGTGCCAGCAGTTCCAGGGCGAATCAGCCCCAGCATTTT